A selection of T cell receptor beta chains follows, all from one sample in a study of regulatory and conventional T cells in RAG deficiency. Assay used: immunoSEQ multiplex PCR; TCRdb lists only in-frame clones, some missing. The profile shows around 30,000 clones, 90% to 95% of them singletons. The same data also contributed to another study, on regulatory T cells.

Sequencing was done on a sample of CD25- CD4+ T cells sorted from blood. The receptor source for this set is a human donor in good health. The CDR3 runs from the conserved cysteine through the conserved F or W. The D gene is left open where the match is weak. Clone size, where shown, is once, few, many, or a class for clones that have expanded.

>.|TRBV9|TRBD2|TRBJ2-1
TGTGCCAGCAGCGTGACTAGCGGGTCTTCGAATGAGCAGTTCTTC
CASSVTSGSSNEQFF
>few|TRBV12-5|.|TRBJ1-1
TGTGCTAGTGGTTTGGTAAAGGGGAACTTTCAGATGAACACTGAAGCTTTCTTT
CASGLVKGNFQMNTEAFF
>.|TRBV5-1|.|TRBJ2-5
TGCGCCAGCAGCTTGGACGGGGCTAGCGTTGAGACCCAGTACTTC
CASSLDGASVETQYF
>once|TRBV19|.|TRBJ1-2
TGTGCCAGTAGGGGTCAGGAGGGAAACTATGGCTACACCTTC
CASRGQEGNYGYTF
>.|TRBV6-1|TRBD1|TRBJ2-7
TGTGCCAGCAGTGCGTGGGACAGGGAGGGTTTGGTTCCGGACGAGCAGTACTTC
CASSAWDREGLVPDEQYF
>.|TRBV18|TRBD2|TRBJ2-1
TGTGCCAGCTCACCACCGAGCCTAGCGGGGGGCAATGAGCAGTTCTTC
CASSPPSLAGGNEQFF
>.|TRBV9|.|TRBJ1-1
TGTGCCAGCAGCCAGCAGGTGAACACTGAAGCTTTCTTT
CASSQQVNTEAFF
>.|TRBV4-2|TRBD1|TRBJ2-5
TGTGCCAGCAGCCAAGGGGACAGGCGTTTCCAAGAGACCCAGTACTTC
CASSQGDRRFQETQYF
>.|TRBV6-1|.|TRBJ1-5
TGTGCCAGCGCAAGACCCGGGAGGGGCAATCAGCCCCAGCATTTT
CASARPGRGNQPQHF
>.|TRBV7-8|.|TRBJ1-1
TGTGCCAGCAGCTTAGGGTTTGCGGTAAACACTGAAGCTTTCTTT
CASSLGFAVNTEAFF
>.|TRBV28|.|TRBJ1-5
TGTGCCAGCAGTTTACAGAATCAGCCCCAGCATTTT
CASSLQNQPQHF
>.|TRBV5-4|.|TRBJ1-6
TGTGCCAGCAGCGTGGACGGTGCCTATAATTCCCCCCTCCACTTT
CASSVDGAYNSPLHF
>.|TRBV15|.|TRBJ2-2
TGTGCCACCAGCAGAGAACTTCCAACGAACACCGGGGAGCTGTTTTTT
CATSRELPTNTGELFF
>.|TRBV9|TRBD1|TRBJ2-4
TGTGCCAGCAGCGTAGCGGACAGGGGTTTTGCCAAAAACATTCAGTACTTC
CASSVADRGFAKNIQYF
>.|TRBV4-1|TRBD1|TRBJ1-6
TGCGCCAGCAGCCCAGTCTGGGACAGGGGGGGAAGCCTCCTCAATTCCCCCCTCCACTTT
CASSPVWDRGGSLLNSPLHF
>.|TRBV5-1|.|TRBJ2-2
TGCGCCAGCAGCTTGGCCTCAGCGAACACCGGGGAGCTGTTTTTT
CASSLASANTGELFF
>.|TRBV18|.|TRBJ1-6
TGTGCCAGCTCACCACTACAGGGAGGGGATTCACCCCTCCACTTT
CASSPLQGGDSPLHF
>.|TRBV28|.|TRBJ1-4
TGTGCCAGCAGCCAATATGGGAGGGGTCCAACTAATGAAAAACTGTTTTTT
CASSQYGRGPTNEKLFF
>.|TRBV19|.|TRBJ2-7
TGTGCCAGTAGTATAGCTCGGGGCTACGAGCAGTACTTC
CASSIARGYEQYF
>.|TRBV21-1|.|TRBJ2-7
TGTGCCAGCAGCACCCGGGACAGGGGGCCCTACGAGCAGTACTTC
CASSTRDRGPYEQYF
>.|TRBV7-3|TRBD1|TRBJ2-7
TGTGCCAGCAGCATAGGGGACAGCCACTACGAGCAGTACTTC
CASSIGDSHYEQYF
>.|TRBV5-1|.|TRBJ2-5
TGCGCCAGCAGCGCAATACAGGGGGGGCAAGAGACCCAGTACTTC
CASSAIQGGQETQYF
>.|TRBV11-2|.|TRBJ2-5
TGTGCCAGCAGCTTAGTCTCGGGTGGAGAGACCCAGTACTTC
CASSLVSGGETQYF
>.|TRBV5-8|.|TRBJ2-7
TGTGCCAGCAGCTTGTACAGGGACTACGAGCAGTACTTC
CASSLYRDYEQYF
>.|TRBV13|.|TRBJ2-1
TGTGCCAGCACCTATTTGAGTTCCTACAATGAGCAGTTCTTC
CASTYLSSYNEQFF
>.|TRBV28|.|TRBJ1-5
TGTGCCAGCGCACGGGGATTGGCCAGCAATCAGCCCCAGCATTTT
CASARGLASNQPQHF
>.|TRBV4-1|.|TRBJ1-2
TGCGCCAGCAGCCAAGATCGGTCCCAGGGAAGCTATGGCTACACCTTC
CASSQDRSQGSYGYTF
>.|TRBV28|.|TRBJ1-3
TGTGCCAGCAGTTCCGGGGGGAACAGGGAGATAAACACCATATATTTT
CASSSGGNREINTIYF
>.|TRBV7-3|.|TRBJ1-1
TGTGCCAGCAGCAACCAAGGGGACACTGAAGCTTTCTTT
CASSNQGDTEAFF
>once|TRBV11-2|.|TRBJ1-3
TGTGCCAGCAGCCCCCTGTCGTCTGGAAACACCATATATTTT
CASSPLSSGNTIYF
>.|TRBV4-1|TRBD1|TRBJ2-7
TGCGCCAGCAGCCAAGGAGGGGCAGGACAGGGGATTCCCTACGAGCAGTACTTC
CASSQGGAGQGIPYEQYF
>once|TRBV5-1|TRBD1|TRBJ1-1
TGCGCCAGCAGGGGACAGGGGGCGAACACTGAAGCTTTCTTT
CASRGQGANTEAFF
>.|TRBV19|TRBD1|TRBJ1-2
TGTGCCAGTAGCATGGGAGGGTGGACAGGGAGCTATGGCTACACCTTC
CASSMGGWTGSYGYTF
>.|TRBV5-4|.|TRBJ1-5
TGTGCCAGCAGCTTGGAACCAGGGTTCGGGCAGCCCCAGCATTTT
CASSLEPGFGQPQHF
>.|TRBV14|.|TRBJ1-2
TGTGCCAGCAGCCAAGGACAGTTTGGCTACACCTTC
CASSQGQFGYTF
>.|TRBV4-1|.|TRBJ1-5
TGCGCCAGCAGCCAAGTAGGAGTAACGGGTCAGCCCCAGCATTTT
CASSQVGVTGQPQHF
>.|TRBV6-5|.|TRBJ1-1
TGTGCCAGCGGGAGGGGCGGCACTGAAGCTTTCTTT
CASGRGGTEAFF
>.|TRBV19|.|TRBJ1-3
TGTGCCAGTTCTTTTACAGTGGTCTCTGGAAACACCATATATTTT
CASSFTVVSGNTIYF
>.|TRBV5-5|.|TRBJ2-5
TGTGCCAGCAGCTTGGCCGGTTACGTCTCCATGGAGACCCAGTACTTC
CASSLAGYVSMETQYF
>.|TRBV15|TRBD1|TRBJ2-7
TGTGCCACCAGCAGAGACGGACAGGGCGCCTACGAGCAGTACTTC
CATSRDGQGAYEQYF
>.|TRBV9|TRBD2|TRBJ2-3
TGTGCCAGCAGCAGACTTAGCGGGGTTAGCACAGATACGCAGTATTTT
CASSRLSGVSTDTQYF
>.|TRBV7-7|TRBD1|TRBJ2-5
TGTGCTAGCAGCATGGACAGGGGAGAGACCCAGTACTTC
CASSMDRGETQYF
>once|TRBV19|TRBD1|TRBJ1-2
TGTGCCAGTAGGGGAGGACAGGGGGCCCCATCCTATGGCTACACCTTC
CASRGGQGAPSYGYTF
>once|TRBV9|.|TRBJ2-1
TGTGCCAGCAGCGTAACTGGCTCCTCAGGGAATGAGCAGTTCTTC
CASSVTGSSGNEQFF
>.|TRBV7-9|TRBD1|TRBJ1-2
TGTGCCAGCAGCACGGACAGGGGATTTGGCTACACCTTC
CASSTDRGFGYTF
>.|TRBV9|.|TRBJ2-5
TGTGCCAGCAGCGTCCGACAGACCTCCATGGGGACCCAGTACTTC
CASSVRQTSMGTQYF
>once|TRBV5-1|.|TRBJ2-3
TGCGCCAGCAGCTCCAGGGGGGGCACAGATACGCAGTATTTT
CASSSRGGTDTQYF
>once|TRBV5-4|TRBD1|TRBJ1-1
TGTGCCAGCACCCCCAAGACAGGGGAACGCGCTGAAGCTTTCTTT
CASTPKTGERAEAFF
>.|TRBV9|.|TRBJ2-3
TGTGCCAGCAGCCCCGGCACAGATACGCAGTATTTT
CASSPGTDTQYF
>once|TRBV18|.|TRBJ2-3
TGTGCCAGCTCACCGTGGACAGATTCCCTCACGGCTACGCAGTATTTT
CASSPWTDSLTATQYF
>.|TRBV6-4|.|TRBJ2-5
TGTGCCAGCAGTGACAGGAGGGCTCATCAAGAGACCCAGTACTTC
CASSDRRAHQETQYF
>.|TRBV9|.|TRBJ1-1
TGTGCCAGCAGCGTAGGGGGCAGTACTTGGAACACTGAAGCTTTCTTT
CASSVGGSTWNTEAFF
>.|TRBV7-2|.|TRBJ1-2
TGTGCCAGCCGGGGGACGGACCCTACGGTCTATGGCTATACCTTC
CASRGTDPTVYGYTF
>.|TRBV7-2|TRBD1|TRBJ1-2
TGTGCCAGCAGCTTAAGGGACAGGGGATATGGCTACACCTTC
CASSLRDRGYGYTF
>.|TRBV2|.|TRBJ1-5
TGTGCCAGCAGCCGACTTAATAGCAATCAGCCCCAGCATTTT
CASSRLNSNQPQHF
>.|TRBV19|.|TRBJ1-1
TGTGCCAGTAGTACTTTAATAAACACTGAAGCTTTCTTT
CASSTLINTEAFF
>.|TRBV5-6|.|TRBJ1-2
TGTGCCAGCAGCTTTCGGGACCGGGAGGCTACTAACTATGGCTACACCTTC
CASSFRDREATNYGYTF
>.|TRBV15|TRBD2|TRBJ2-5
TGTGCCACCAGCAGAGAGCGGGGGGCCTTCCAAGAGACCCAGTACTTC
CATSRERGAFQETQYF
>.|TRBV28|TRBD1|TRBJ2-7
TGTGCCAGCAGTCCTAACCCCGGGACAGGGAACTACGAGCAGTACTTC
CASSPNPGTGNYEQYF
>.|TRBV6-1|TRBD2|TRBJ2-5
TGTGCCAGCAGTGGGAATAGCGGGGGCCCGCGGGAGACCCAGTACTTC
CASSGNSGGPRETQYF